This is a list of T cell receptor beta chains from one sample in a study of cytomegalovirus exposure and HLA in healthy donors. TCRdb keeps only in-frame clones here, not all; method: immunoSEQ multiplex PCR. The repertoire has 200,000 to 250,000 clones, around 89% of them found once; the top ten carry 0.9% to 1.1%. Sequenced: PBMCs. Receptor source: a woman aged 18-35 years in good health and CMV-seronegative. Both conserved end residues are trimmed from each CDR3. Each record gives: J gene, V gene, CDR3 protein.

j_gene: TRBJ1-2
v_gene: TRBV4-2
CDR3aa: ASSQAGQDFGYT

j_gene: TRBJ2-4
v_gene: TRBV6-6
CDR3aa: ASSYSQKSTIQY

j_gene: TRBJ1-1
v_gene: TRBV29-1
CDR3aa: SVAVLGTKTEAF

j_gene: TRBJ2-2
v_gene: TRBV10-2
CDR3aa: ASIPSTGAGELF

j_gene: TRBJ1-6
v_gene: TRBV5-1
CDR3aa: ASSEDMSLGQGNSPLH

j_gene: TRBJ1-3
v_gene: TRBV2
CDR3aa: ASSVWPGSSGNTIY

j_gene: TRBJ2-7
v_gene: TRBV18
CDR3aa: ASSPGSTATYEQY

j_gene: TRBJ2-2
v_gene: TRBV5-1
CDR3aa: ASSPGTGGRRGELF

j_gene: TRBJ1-2
v_gene: TRBV2
CDR3aa: ATYGRKGYT

j_gene: TRBJ2-1
v_gene: TRBV27
CDR3aa: ASSPLGPHSYNEQF

j_gene: -
v_gene: TRBV7-8
CDR3aa: ASSLVGTRAYEQY

j_gene: TRBJ2-3
v_gene: TRBV5-4
CDR3aa: ASSWAGRSTDTQY

j_gene: TRBJ1-1
v_gene: TRBV4-3
CDR3aa: ASSQGAGNTEAF

j_gene: TRBJ1-1
v_gene: TRBV20-1
CDR3aa: RGRDTEAF

j_gene: TRBJ1-2
v_gene: TRBV7-9
CDR3aa: AVKDSLNYGYT

j_gene: TRBJ1-1
v_gene: TRBV2
CDR3aa: ASNQGQLNTEAF

j_gene: TRBJ1-2
v_gene: TRBV5-1
CDR3aa: ASSSGRWGHYGYT

j_gene: TRBJ2-5
v_gene: TRBV6-1
CDR3aa: ASKGTKYQETQY

j_gene: TRBJ1-1
v_gene: TRBV29-1
CDR3aa: SVGLTGSSNTEAF

j_gene: TRBJ1-1
v_gene: TRBV4-3
CDR3aa: ASSLALSRGDTEAF

j_gene: TRBJ2-1
v_gene: TRBV11-3
CDR3aa: ASSLYPGTHNEQF

j_gene: TRBJ2-7
v_gene: TRBV5-5
CDR3aa: ASSLQTGGYEQY

j_gene: TRBJ1-1
v_gene: TRBV19
CDR3aa: ASSTPRKAEAF

j_gene: TRBJ2-7
v_gene: TRBV6-6
CDR3aa: ASSYIQGFSYEQY

j_gene: TRBJ1-3
v_gene: TRBV23-1
CDR3aa: ASAPGTGDSCSGNTIY

j_gene: TRBJ2-1
v_gene: TRBV4-1
CDR3aa: ASSQIRTSGYNGQF

j_gene: TRBJ2-7
v_gene: TRBV9
CDR3aa: ASSGPLGSRDEQY

j_gene: TRBJ1-1
v_gene: TRBV19
CDR3aa: ASSPGHVSTVNTEAF

j_gene: TRBJ2-7
v_gene: TRBV27
CDR3aa: ASSLSIGGGASYEQY

j_gene: TRBJ2-1
v_gene: TRBV7-8
CDR3aa: ASSFSPTQSYNEQF

j_gene: TRBJ2-2
v_gene: TRBV5-1
CDR3aa: ASSWGVLNTGELF

j_gene: TRBJ2-5
v_gene: TRBV5-1
CDR3aa: ASSYAAGAGGETQY

j_gene: TRBJ2-1
v_gene: TRBV7-8
CDR3aa: ASRERSGLAGYNEQF

j_gene: TRBJ2-1
v_gene: TRBV11-3
CDR3aa: AISGLAEYNEQF